The clone carrying this TCR beta chain was seen only a few times. Its antigen is unknown. Sequenced by immunoSEQ multiplex PCR; TCRdb stores in-frame clones only, minus some. The sample consists of roughly 92,000 clones, around 84% of them appearing once. Germline assignment: CDR1 MNHNY and CDR2 SVGAGI (reference sequence). J lost 4 bases, V lost 2 bases, and 5 bases had no gene match. The CDR3 covers 15 residues. The time point: blood 4 weeks post-SBRT, at nephrectomy. Treatment here: 15 Gy SBRT to primary tumor, nephrectomy 4 weeks later. This entry comes from a study of radiation and T cells in renal cell carcinoma. General study points: Pretreatment tumor biopsies were lacking, so baseline clonotypes are unknown.

The J gene is TRBJ1-1, the V gene TRBV6-6, with 9 bases identical to TRBD1. This specimen consisted of blood, obtained from a patient whose treatment included radiotherapy and nephrectomy. This TCR was recovered from a man in his 60s with renal cell carcinoma. The chain's CDR3 is CASSYGTGLLTEAFF. The CDR3 DNA reads TGTGCCAGCAGTTACGGGACAGGGTTACTCACTGAAGCTTTCTTT.